One and the same sample provided the 12 T cell receptor beta chains below, sequenced in a study of blood T cells in healthy people across ages. A J-beta primer mix and a sample-barcoded 5' primer were used in a second PCR of about 6 to 12 cycles. TCRdb re-analysed the 5' RACE reads in MiXCR, keeping a single row per CDR3 protein. The table has 1.5 million to 2 million distinct CDR3 sequences, 28% seen once. Sequenced material: blood. These receptor sequences come from a woman in her thirties in good health.

This clonotype was counted ten times or more. The V gene is TRBV7-2, the J gene TRBJ2-7; 7 bases fit TRBD2. J gave up 6 bases and V 5 bases, and 10 bases lay outside the gene matches. The CDR3 runs to 14 residues. Germline CDR1 is SGHTA and CDR2 is FQGNSA. For the CDR3, the DNA is TGTGCCAGCAGCCGTGACCAGGGAGGGCGCGAGCAGTACTTC. It yields the protein CASSRDQGGREQYF.

Details on this clonotype: A read error may account for a junction end that differs from germline. The J gene is TRBJ1-5, the V gene TRBV5-1; the D is unclear. This CDR3 has 14 amino acids. The germline CDR1 and CDR2 sequences are SGHRS and YFSETQ. The CDR3 loop is CAGSSRAGNQPQHF. The CDR3 DNA follows: TGCGCCGGCAGCTCACGTGCGGGGAATCAGCCCCAGCATTTT.

The chain employs TRBV12-3 or TRBV12-4 and TRBJ2-2, with 8 bases that match TRBD1. Trimming at V came to 8 bases and at J to 1 base, leaving 9 bases not matched to a gene. CDR3 size: 16 residues. As DNA, the CDR3 is TGTGCCAGCGGCCCCCGGACAGGGTGGAACACCGGGGAGCTGTTTTTT. Amino acid sequence: CASGPRTGWNTGELFF.

This clonotype has only a few counts. CDR3 loop: CASSPLRGPGNEQYF. The CDR3 coding sequence is TGTGCCAGCTCACCCCTACGGGGTCCTGGCAACGAGCAGTACTTC. The chain recombines TRBV18 with TRBJ2-7; maybe TRBD2 (5 bases). CDR1 is KGHSH and CDR2 is LQKENI in the germline V gene. The V gene lost 3 bases and the J gene lost 5 bases, with 17 bases spanning the gap. This CDR3 is built from 15 residues.

This sequence joins TRBV7-9 and TRBJ2-3; TRBD2 matches at 7 bases. This CDR3 contains 15 residues. The V and J ends lost 3 bases and 2 bases, in that order; junction bases with no gene match: 5. Per germline, CDR1 SEHNR and CDR2 FQNEAQ (reference sequence). CDR3 coding DNA: TGTGCCAGCAGCTTGCCACTAGCGTTCACAGATACGCAGTATTTT. Translated: CASSLPLAFTDTQYF.

The chain uses TRBV27 and TRBJ2-2; the D gene could be TRBD1 or TRBD2 (5 bases each). This CDR3 contains 14 residues. The V and J ends lost 4 bases and 6 bases respectively, with 12 bases between them. Germline lookup yields CDR1 MNHEY and CDR2 SMNVEV (reference sequence). The chain's CDR3 is CASSSTLGAGELFF. Written as DNA, the CDR3 is TGTGCCAGCAGTTCCACTCTGGGGGCCGGGGAGCTGTTTTTT.

The chain uses TRBV10-1 and TRBJ2-2; D remains unclear. V gave up 6 bases and J gave up 0 bases, with 8 bases separating them. Germline values: CDR1 WNHNN, CDR2 SYGVQD (reference sequence). The CDR3 sequence is 14 residues long. The CDR3: CASREQSNTGELFF. CDR3 nucleotide sequence: TGCGCCAGCAGAGAACAATCGAACACCGGGGAGCTGTTTTTT.

This chain joins TRBV2 and TRBJ2-1; D remains ambiguous. V was trimmed by 4 bases and J by 3 bases, leaving 7 bases between them. This CDR3 contains 13 residues. Germline-derived CDR1 and CDR2 are SNHLY and FYNNEI. The CDR3 DNA is TGTGCCAGCAGTGTTACTAACTACAATGAGCAGTTCTTC. Encoded protein: CASSVTNYNEQFF.

The J gene is TRBJ1-6, the V gene TRBV12-3 or TRBV12-4; the D gene is possibly TRBD1 (6 bases). CDR3 length: 14 residues. V dropped 2 bases and J dropped 10 bases, with 12 bases sitting between them. CDR3 protein: CASSLTGAGSPLHF. CDR3 bases: TGTGCCAGCAGTTTAACGGGGGCCGGGTCACCCCTCCACTTT.

Many counts were recorded for this clonotype. The CDR3 region has the DNA TGCAGTGCTGGCCCCCGGACTGCCACAGATACGCAGTATTTT. Translated, it gives CSAGPRTATDTQYF. V and J are TRBV20-1 and TRBJ2-3; tentative D call: TRBD2 (5 bases). CDR3 size: 14 residues. Germline V gene lookup returns CDR1 DFQATT and CDR2 SNEGSKA (reference sequence). V lost 5 bases and J 2 bases, leaving 14 bases between the germline ends.

The chain combines TRBV13 with TRBJ2-1, with 9 bases that match TRBD1. The length of the CDR3 is 15 residues. CDR1 and CDR2 (germline): PRHDT, FYEKMQ (reference sequence). V was clipped by 5 bases and J by 8 bases; unmatched bases: 10. The CDR3 protein is CASSLEQGALDEQFF. The DNA for the CDR3 is TGTGCCAGCAGCCTCGAACAGGGGGCGCTTGATGAGCAGTTCTTC.

Points on this clonotype: A much bigger clone sits one base away, suggesting this may be a read error. The rearrangement links TRBV12-3 or TRBV12-4 to TRBJ2-7; 8 bases map to TRBD1. The assigned J gene may be wrong: the sequence end matches TRBJ2-4 better. This CDR3 has 15 residues. The CDR3: CASSLGVTGDNIQYF. The CDR3, as DNA: TGTGCCAGCAGTTTAGGGGTGACAGGGGACAACATTCAGTACTTC.